These T cell receptor beta chains were read from a single sample in a study of blood T cell repertoires in COVID-19. Profiled with immunoSEQ multiplex PCR; TCRdb holds only in-frame clones, not every one. Seen here are 100,000 to 150,000 clones, roughly 79% observed once, and the top ten hold approximately 25%. Sequencing was carried out using peripheral blood. These receptors came from a human donor in a cohort sampled during active COVID-19. The CDR3 runs from the conserved cysteine through the conserved F or W. D genes are given only for firm matches. Rows give clone size only sometimes, using once, few, many, or a class for an expanded clone.

size,J,D,V,CDR3,DNA
-,TRBJ1-5,-,TRBV7-8,CASSLAYRGNQPQHF,TGTGCCAGCAGCTTAGCGTACAGGGGCAATCAGCCCCAGCATTTT
-,TRBJ1-2,-,TRBV4-3,CASSQVGRGYGYTF,TGCGCCAGCAGCCAAGTCGGCAGGGGATATGGCTACACCTTC
-,TRBJ1-3,-,TRBV9,CASSPQGRSGNTIYF,TGTGCCAGCAGCCCCCAGGGGCGCTCTGGAAACACCATATATTTT
-,TRBJ2-2,TRBD1,TRBV27,CASSSPDRAIQNTGELFF,TGTGCCAGCAGCTCGCCCGACAGGGCTATACAGAACACCGGGGAGCTGTTTTTT
once,TRBJ1-6,-,TRBV6-6,CASSYSPSYNSPLHF,TGTGCCAGCAGTTACTCGCCCAGTTATAATTCACCTCTCCACTTT
once,TRBJ1-2,TRBD1,TRBV10-3,CAISETGDGYTF,TGTGCCATCAGTGAGACAGGGGATGGCTACACCTTC
-,TRBJ2-6,-,TRBV7-8,CASSLQIRTWGAGANVLTF,TGTGCCAGCAGCTTACAGATACGGACTTGGGGTGCTGGGGCCAACGTCCTGACTTTC
-,TRBJ1-1,-,TRBV15,CATSRDILRAYTEAFF,TGTGCCACCAGCAGAGATATCCTGCGGGCGTACACTGAAGCTTTCTTT
-,TRBJ2-3,TRBD2,TRBV10-3,CAISGHRTSGKDTDTQYF,TGTGCCATCAGTGGTCACCGGACTAGCGGGAAAGACACAGATACGCAGTATTTT
-,TRBJ1-2,-,TRBV7-8,CASSPRRDTPSSYGYTF,TGTGCCAGCAGCCCCCGAAGGGACACCCCATCCTCTTATGGCTACACCTTC
-,TRBJ2-5,TRBD1,TRBV10-3,CAISGTGEETQYF,TGTGCCATCAGCGGGACAGGGGAGGAGACCCAGTACTTC
-,TRBJ1-1,TRBD1,TRBV2,CASSAGDRVNTEAFF,TGTGCCAGCAGTGCGGGGGACAGGGTGAACACTGAAGCTTTCTTT